These 30 T cell receptor beta chains came from one sample sequenced in a study of shared T cell receptors in the human thymus. The assay was immunoSEQ multiplex PCR, and TCRdb's table has in-frame clones only and misses some. The table lists some 700,000 clones, 80% to 90% of them singletons. This sample was shared with a second study, whose subject was human thymus T cells.

Sequencing was carried out using thymocytes. The receptors were gathered from a girl in the first two years of life with a congenital heart defect.

The chain employs TRBV11-2 and TRBJ2-7; tentative D call: TRBD1 (5 bases). Germline CDR1 reads SGHAT; CDR2 reads FQNNGV. CDR3 length equals 17 residues. Trimming cost V 4 bases and J 5 bases, with 24 bases left between them. CDR3 region: CASSSLPERGYYDEQYF. CDR3 bases: TGTGCCAGCAGCTCACTCCCAGAAAGGGGCTATTACGACGAGCAGTACTTC.

This rearrangement joins TRBV5-1 to TRBJ2-3, with 10 bases aligning to TRBD2. This CDR3 contains 15 residues. V was pared by 4 bases and J by 2 bases, with 4 bases of the junction left unmatched. Germline V gene sequence: CDR1 SGHRS, CDR2 YFSETQ. The CDR3 DNA reads TGCGCCAGCAGCCGTAGCGGGGGGTTCACAGATACGCAGTATTTT. As protein: CASSRSGGFTDTQYF.

This sequence joins TRBV7-8 and TRBJ1-6, with D perhaps TRBD1 (6 bases). V shed 4 bases and J shed 7 bases, with 23 bases lying between them. The CDR3 is 18 residues long. CDR1 is SGHVS, CDR2 FQNEAQ, per germline. Written as DNA, the CDR3 is TGTGCCAGCAGCTGCCCCCCGGGACAAACACAGGTCAATTCACCCCTCCACTTT. It is translated as CASSCPPGQTQVNSPLHF.

The chain has TRBV9 and TRBJ1-1; D is unclear. V gave up 0 bases and J gave up 4 bases, with 13 bases separating them. The CDR3 spans 15 residues. Looked up from germline, CDR1 is SGDLS and CDR2 is YYNGEE. The CDR3 coding sequence is TGTGCCAGCAGCGTAGACGACTCAGGAGGCACTGAAGCTTTCTTT. Its protein product is CASSVDDSGGTEAFF.

The gene calls are TRBV12-5 and TRBJ1-1, with D possibly being TRBD1 (6 bases). V was shortened by 0 bases and J by 1 base, with 18 bases between the two germline ends. Germline assignment: CDR1 LGHNT and CDR2 FRNRAP. This CDR3 comprises 18 residues. CDR3 bases: TGTGCTAGTGGTTTGGTACACAGGGATTCCGACCCGAACACTGAAGCTTTCTTT. It yields the protein CASGLVHRDSDPNTEAFF.

The genes are TRBV14 and TRBJ2-1, with 8 bases fitting TRBD1. This CDR3 has 15 residues. V was pared by 4 bases and J by 9 bases, with 11 bases of the junction left unmatched. Germline assignment: CDR1 SGHDN and CDR2 FVKESK. The CDR3 DNA reads as TGTGCCAGCAGCCCCCGCGGACAGGGCCCGGGTGAGCAGTTCTTC. It translates to CASSPRGQGPGEQFF.

This clone is a singleton in its sample. Other DNA sequences from this sample encode an identical CDR3 as well. CDR3 region: CASSLGRDSYNEQFF. DNA of the CDR3: TGCGCCAGCAGCTTGGGCAGGGACTCCTACAATGAGCAGTTCTTC. The rearrangement joins TRBV5-1 to TRBJ2-1, with D possibly TRBD1 on 5 matching bases. This CDR3 comprises 15 residues. Germline V gene data show CDR1 as SGHRS and CDR2 as YFSETQ. V lost 0 bases, J lost 0 bases, and 7 bases lay in between.

The chain joins TRBV6-1 to TRBJ1-1, with D unresolved. V lost 2 bases and J 8 bases, leaving 9 bases between the germline ends. The CDR3 runs to 12 residues. Per the germline V gene, CDR1 is MNHNS and CDR2 is SASEGT. CDR3 sequence: CASSESRNEAFF. CDR3 nucleotide sequence: TGTGCCAGCAGTGAATCCAGGAACGAAGCTTTCTTT.

This clone has only one observation. The V call is TRBV6-5, the J call TRBJ1-1; D not resolved. This CDR3 is built from 13 residues. Germline V lookup: CDR1 MNHEY, CDR2 SVGAGI. Trimming left V 0 bases short and J 7 bases short, with 9 bases between. The CDR3 loop reads CASSYSTVHEAFF. The CDR3 DNA reads as TGTGCCAGCAGTTACTCGACTGTGCATGAAGCTTTCTTT.

V gene TRBV6-5 combines with J gene TRBJ1-2; possible D gene TRBD1, 5 bases. Per the germline V gene, CDR1 is MNHEY and CDR2 is SVGAGI. Between the trimmed V and J ends, which lost 2 bases and 7 bases, there was a span of 14 bases. This CDR3 region has 14 residues. The CDR3 coding sequence is TGTGCCAGCAGTTACACCGTCTCAGGGTCTGGCTACACCTTC. Translating it yields CASSYTVSGSGYTF.

The V call is TRBV15, the J call TRBJ1-4, with TRBD1 as a possible D gene (5 bases). V was clipped by 6 bases and J by 3 bases, with 17 bases between them. Germline values: CDR1 LNHNV, CDR2 YYDKDF (reference sequence). This CDR3 is built from 16 residues. The DNA of the CDR3 is TGTGCCACCAGAGACACCCGGGGGGATTCTAATGAAAAACTGTTTTTT. Translation gives CATRDTRGDSNEKLFF. The full variable domain, with the rest looked up from reference TRBV15 and TRBJ1-4, is DAMVIQNPRYQVTQFGKPVTLSCSQTLNHNVMYWYQQKSSQAPKLLFHYYDKDFNNEADTPDNFQSRRPNTSFCFLDIRSPGLGDTAMYLCATRDTRGDSNEKLFFGSGTQLSVL.

The V gene is TRBV5-6, the J gene TRBJ1-4; 7 bases line up with TRBD1. Germline V gene lookup returns CDR1 SGHDT and CDR2 YYEEEE. The CDR3 covers 16 residues. V shed 6 bases, J shed 3 bases, and the junction held 11 bases outside the gene matches. The DNA of the CDR3 is TGTGCCAGCACCCTATGGATCGGGACAGCTAATGAAAAACTGTTTTTT. This translates into CASTLWIGTANEKLFF.

The J gene is TRBJ1-1, the V gene TRBV4-1; D is undetermined. The CDR3 is made up of 14 amino acids. V gave up 4 bases and J gave up 4 bases, with 13 bases separating them. In germline, CDR1 is MGHRA, CDR2 YSYEKL. CDR3 bases: TGCGCCAGCAGCCGGGATTCGCGGGTCACTGAAGCTTTCTTT. It codes for CASSRDSRVTEAFF.

This clone has only one observation. This chain connects TRBV5-1 to TRBJ2-3, with 9 bases that match TRBD2. CDR3 size: 15 residues. The junction had 7 bases not matched to a gene; V was cut back by 4 bases and J by 4 bases. Germline CDR1 and CDR2: SGHRS and YFSETQ. Here the CDR3 reads CASSPSGGFSDTQYF. The CDR3 DNA follows: TGCGCCAGCAGCCCCAGCGGGGGGTTTTCAGATACGCAGTATTTT.

The chain has TRBV5-1 and TRBJ2-7; TRBD1 is a possible D gene (5 bases). The CDR3 totals 14 residues. CDR1 SGHRS and CDR2 YFSETQ come from the germline V gene. The ends were cut back, 3 bases at V and 3 bases at J, with 13 bases in the middle. DNA for the CDR3: TGCGCCAGCAGCTCGCAGGGTTTGGTCTACGAGCAGTACTTC. This gives the protein CASSSQGLVYEQYF.

This clone has only a few counts. This chain connects TRBV7-2 to TRBJ1-2; no reliable D call. Trimming shortened V by 8 bases and J by 0 bases, and 10 bases separated the two germline ends. CDR3 length: 13 residues. Germline V gene data show CDR1 as SGHTA and CDR2 as FQGNSA. CDR3 coding DNA: TGTGCCAGCTTTAAATCTACTAACTATGGCTACACCTTC. It yields the protein CASFKSTNYGYTF.

This clone was observed a single time. The chain links TRBV29-1 to TRBJ1-2; the D is unclear. This CDR3 contains 13 residues. Germline-derived CDR1 and CDR2 are SQVTM and ANQGSEA. The germline V and J ends were trimmed by 2 bases and 0 bases, with 7 bases remaining between them. CDR3 DNA sequence: TGCAGCGTTGAACCCTCAGCTAACTATGGCTACACCTTC. The encoded protein is CSVEPSANYGYTF. The full variable domain, rest sourced from reference TRBV29-1 and TRBJ1-2, is SAVISQKPSRDICQRGTSLTIQCQVDSQVTMMFWYRQQPGQSLTLIATANQGSEATYESGFVIDKFPISRPNLTFSTLTVSNMSPEDSSIYLCSVEPSANYGYTFGSGTRLTVV.

The genes are TRBV30 and TRBJ1-4; TRBD1 aligns across 10 bases. The CDR3 has 19 residues. With 3 bases clipped from V and 0 bases from J, the junction kept 13 bases outside the gene matches. CDR1 is GTSNPN, CDR2 SVGIG, per germline (reference sequence). The CDR3 spells CAWRRGGDRGRATNEKLFF. CDR3 nucleotide sequence: TGTGCCTGGAGGAGGGGGGGGGACAGGGGTCGTGCAACTAATGAAAAACTGTTTTTT.

This clone was found a few times. V usage is TRBV7-9 and J usage is TRBJ1-2; D perhaps matches TRBD1 (6 bases). Germline V gene data show CDR1 as SEHNR and CDR2 as FQNEAQ (reference sequence). The CDR3 has 13 amino acids. V lost 3 bases, J lost 8 bases, and 13 bases lay in between. The CDR3 here is CASSFSAGAGYTF. The CDR3 DNA is TGTGCCAGCAGCTTCTCGGCGGGGGCCGGCTACACCTTC.

The CDR3 nucleotides read TGTGCCAGCAGCTTAAAGGGACTAGCGGGGGGGCCTAGCAATGAGCAGTTCTTC. It codes for CASSLKGLAGGPSNEQFF. The chain links TRBV11-3 to TRBJ2-1; 16 bases are a match to TRBD2. The CDR3 is 18 residues long. Germline trimming cut 2 bases from V and 6 bases from J; bases unmatched to any gene: 7. The germline CDR1 and CDR2 sequences are SGHNT and YENEEA.

The rearrangement links TRBV27 to TRBJ1-4, with D unresolved. V was trimmed by 8 bases and J by 0 bases, leaving 10 bases between them. The CDR3 is 14 amino acids. Germline loops: CDR1 MNHEY, CDR2 SMNVEV (reference sequence). The CDR3 coding sequence is TGTGCCAGCGGCCCGGGTACAACTAATGAAAAACTGTTTTTT. As protein: CASGPGTTNEKLFF. Based on the CDR3 plus reference TRBV27 and TRBJ1-4, the full variable domain is EAQVTQNPRYLITVTGKKLTVTCSQNMNHEYMSWYRQDPGLGLRQIYYSMNVEVTDKGDVPEGYKVSRKEKRNFPLILESPSPNQTSLYFCASGPGTTNEKLFFGSGTQLSVL.

V usage is TRBV27 and J usage is TRBJ1-4; 9 positions match TRBD1. J lost 6 bases, V lost 8 bases, and 13 bases had no gene match. Per germline, CDR1 MNHEY and CDR2 SMNVEV (reference sequence). This CDR3 has 16 residues. In nucleotides, the CDR3 is TGTGCCAGCGCCTCAACGCCGCGGACAGGGGATGAAAAACTGTTTTTT. Its protein is CASASTPRTGDEKLFF.

This clone was counted a single time. The V gene is TRBV30, the J gene TRBJ1-1; D is unclear. The germline CDR1 and CDR2 sequences are GTSNPN and SVGIG (reference sequence). The V and J ends lost 2 bases and 5 bases respectively, with 3 bases between them. This CDR3 spans 10 amino acids. CDR3 nucleotides: TGTGCCTGGAGTACAACTGAAGCTTTCTTT. Amino acid sequence: CAWSTTEAFF.

The V call is TRBV9, the J call TRBJ1-4, with no clear D. CDR1 SGDLS and CDR2 YYNGEE come from the germline V gene. The V and J ends lost 0 bases and 2 bases respectively, with 14 bases between them. The CDR3 runs 17 residues. The CDR3: CASSVAPPTNTNEKLFF. The CDR3 DNA is TGTGCCAGCAGCGTAGCCCCACCTACGAACACTAATGAAAAACTGTTTTTT.

The V call is TRBV11-2, the J call TRBJ2-7, with TRBD2 matching over 9 bases. Trimming removed 4 bases from V and 3 bases from J; junction bases left unmatched: 4. Germline V lookup: CDR1 SGHAT, CDR2 FQNNGV. This CDR3 spans 14 amino acids. For the CDR3, the DNA is TGTGCCAGCAGCTCAGCGGGGGGCTTCTACGAGCAGTACTTC. Encoded protein: CASSSAGGFYEQYF. The whole variable domain, remainder taken from reference TRBV11-2 and TRBJ2-7, is EAGVAQSPRYKIIEKRQSVAFWCNPISGHATLYWYQQILGQGPKLLIQFQNNGVVDDSQLPKDRFSAERLKGVDSTLKIQPAKLEDSAVYLCASSSAGGFYEQYFGPGTRLTVT.

This clone was seen more than once but under ten times. This chain joins TRBV9 and TRBJ2-2, with a weak D call TRBD1 (6 bases). Germline CDR1 is SGDLS and CDR2 is YYNGEE. V dropped 2 bases and J dropped 1 base, with 12 bases sitting between them. The CDR3 consists of 16 residues. Written as DNA, the CDR3 is TGTGCCAGCAGCGTTTACCCGACAGGGAACACCGGGGAGCTGTTTTTT. Protein product: CASSVYPTGNTGELFF.

This clone occurred once. This CDR3 reads CASSSQRVRVYGELFF. The CDR3, as DNA: TGTGCCAGCAGCTCACAACGCGTCAGGGTGTACGGGGAGCTGTTTTTT. The chain couples TRBV7-6 to TRBJ2-2; D may be TRBD1 (5 bases). Germline CDR1 and CDR2: SGHVS and FNYEAQ. This CDR3 has 16 residues. V lost 4 bases to trimming and J lost 7 bases, with 19 bases between them.

The rearrangement uses TRBV7-9 and TRBJ1-1; a weak D match, TRBD1 (6 bases). The CDR3 extends over 14 amino acids. Trimming cost V 1 base and J 3 bases, with 9 bases left between them. Germline CDR1 and CDR2: SEHNR and FQNEAQ (reference sequence). The chain's CDR3 is CASSLEAGDTEAFF. The DNA of the CDR3 is TGTGCCAGCAGCTTAGAGGCAGGGGACACTGAAGCTTTCTTT.

This chain joins TRBV27 and TRBJ1-1; tentative D call: TRBD1 (5 bases). V lost 0 bases and J 8 bases, leaving 10 bases between the germline ends. In germline, CDR1 is MNHEY, CDR2 SMNVEV (reference sequence). The CDR3 contains 13 residues. CDR3 residues: CASSLSYGGEAFF. In DNA, the CDR3 is TGTGCCAGCAGTTTATCGTACGGGGGAGAAGCTTTCTTT.

The V call is TRBV29-1, the J call TRBJ2-5; D may be TRBD2 (5 bases). CDR1 is SQVTM and CDR2 is ANQGSEA in the germline V gene. Trimming took off 7 bases at V and 5 bases at J, with 17 bases between the two ends. The CDR3 loop spans 13 amino acids. For the CDR3, the DNA is TGCAGCGCTATCGAGGGATTTCAGGAGACCCAGTACTTC. It yields the protein CSAIEGFQETQYF.